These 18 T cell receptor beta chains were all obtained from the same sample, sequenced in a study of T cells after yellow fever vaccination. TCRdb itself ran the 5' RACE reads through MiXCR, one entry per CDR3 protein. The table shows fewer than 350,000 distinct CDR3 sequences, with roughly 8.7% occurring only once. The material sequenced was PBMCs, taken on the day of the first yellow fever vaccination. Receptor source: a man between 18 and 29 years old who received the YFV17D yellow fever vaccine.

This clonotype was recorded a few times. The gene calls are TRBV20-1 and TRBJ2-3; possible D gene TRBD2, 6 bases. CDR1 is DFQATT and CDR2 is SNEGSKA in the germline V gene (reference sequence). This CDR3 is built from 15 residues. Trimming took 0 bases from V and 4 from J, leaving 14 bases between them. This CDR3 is CSARDVRGASDTQYF. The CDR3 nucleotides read TGCAGTGCTAGAGATGTCCGCGGGGCGTCAGATACGCAGTATTTT.

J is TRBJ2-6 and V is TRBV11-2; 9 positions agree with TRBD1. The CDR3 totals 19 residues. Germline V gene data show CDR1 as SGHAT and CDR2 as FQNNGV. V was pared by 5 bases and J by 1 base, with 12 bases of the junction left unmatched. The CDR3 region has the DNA TGTGCCAGCAGCCGCTACAGGACAGGGGCCCCTTCTGGGGCCAACGTCCTGACTTTC. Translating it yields CASSRYRTGAPSGANVLTF.

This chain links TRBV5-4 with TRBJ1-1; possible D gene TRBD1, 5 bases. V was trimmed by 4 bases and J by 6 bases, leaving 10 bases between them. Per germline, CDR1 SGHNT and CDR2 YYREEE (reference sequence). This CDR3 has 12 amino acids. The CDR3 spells CASSPRGAEAFF. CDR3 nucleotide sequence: TGTGCCAGCAGCCCCCGGGGCGCTGAAGCTTTCTTT.

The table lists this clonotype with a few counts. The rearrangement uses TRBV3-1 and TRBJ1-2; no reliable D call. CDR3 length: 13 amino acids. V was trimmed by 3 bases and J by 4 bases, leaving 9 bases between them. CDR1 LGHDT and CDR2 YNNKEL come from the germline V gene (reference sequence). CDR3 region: CASSHGSSYGYTF. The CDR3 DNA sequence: TGTGCCAGCAGCCACGGAAGTAGCTATGGCTACACCTTC.

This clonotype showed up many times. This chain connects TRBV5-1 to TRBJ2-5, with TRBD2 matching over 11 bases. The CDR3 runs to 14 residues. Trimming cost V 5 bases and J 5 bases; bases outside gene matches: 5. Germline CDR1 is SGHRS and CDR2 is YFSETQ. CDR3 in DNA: TGCGCCAGCAGTTCTACTAGCGGGGGTGAGACCCAGTACTTC. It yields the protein CASSSTSGGETQYF.

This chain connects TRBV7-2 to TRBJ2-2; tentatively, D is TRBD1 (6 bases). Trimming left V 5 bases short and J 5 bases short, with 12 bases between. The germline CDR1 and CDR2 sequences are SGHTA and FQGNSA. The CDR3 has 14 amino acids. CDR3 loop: CASSQYRVTGELFF. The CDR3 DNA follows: TGTGCCAGCAGCCAGTACAGGGTTACCGGGGAGCTGTTTTTT.

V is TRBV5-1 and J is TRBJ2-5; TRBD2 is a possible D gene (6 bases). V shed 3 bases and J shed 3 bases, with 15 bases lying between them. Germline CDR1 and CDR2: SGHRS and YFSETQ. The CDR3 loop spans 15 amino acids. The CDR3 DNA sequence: TGCGCCAGCAGCTCAGCCGGGACTTTCGAAGAGACCCAGTACTTC. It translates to CASSSAGTFEETQYF.

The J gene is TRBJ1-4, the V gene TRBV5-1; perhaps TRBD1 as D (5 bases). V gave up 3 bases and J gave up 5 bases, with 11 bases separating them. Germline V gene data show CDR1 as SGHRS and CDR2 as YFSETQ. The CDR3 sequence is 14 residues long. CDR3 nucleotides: TGCGCCAGCAGCTGGGACGGATGGAATGAAAAACTGTTTTTT. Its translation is CASSWDGWNEKLFF.

CDR3 in DNA: TGTGCCAGCAGTGTCCTGGTTTCAGATACGCAGTATTTT. The encoded protein is CASSVLVSDTQYF. This chain uses TRBV25-1 with TRBJ2-3; D remains ambiguous. This CDR3 contains 13 residues. Germline values: CDR1 MGHDK, CDR2 SYGVNS. V was trimmed by 4 bases and J by 4 bases, leaving 9 bases between them.

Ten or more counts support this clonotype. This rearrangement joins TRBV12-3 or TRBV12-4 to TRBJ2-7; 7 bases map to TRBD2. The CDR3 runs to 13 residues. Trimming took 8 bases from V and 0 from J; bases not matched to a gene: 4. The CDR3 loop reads CASGTTTSYEQYF. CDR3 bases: TGTGCCAGCGGGACTACTACCTCCTACGAGCAGTACTTC.

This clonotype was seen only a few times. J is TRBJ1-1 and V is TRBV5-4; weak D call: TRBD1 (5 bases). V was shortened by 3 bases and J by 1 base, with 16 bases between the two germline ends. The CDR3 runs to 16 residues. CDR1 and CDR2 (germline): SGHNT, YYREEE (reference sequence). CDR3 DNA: TGTGCCAGCAGCTCCGGCGGGGCCAAGGGGAACACTGAAGCTTTCTTT. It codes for CASSSGGAKGNTEAFF.

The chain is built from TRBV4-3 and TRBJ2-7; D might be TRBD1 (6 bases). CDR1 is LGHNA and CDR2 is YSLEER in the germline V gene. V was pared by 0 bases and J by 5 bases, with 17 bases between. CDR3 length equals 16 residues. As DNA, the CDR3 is TGCGCCAGCAGCCAAGACCTCCTAGGGGGAAGAAACGAGCAGTACTTC. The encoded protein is CASSQDLLGGRNEQYF.

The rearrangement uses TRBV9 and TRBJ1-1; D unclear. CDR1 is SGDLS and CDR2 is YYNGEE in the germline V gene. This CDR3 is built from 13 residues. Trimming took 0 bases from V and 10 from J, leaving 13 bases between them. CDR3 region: CASSVDPGYGAFF. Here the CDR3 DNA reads TGTGCCAGCAGCGTAGATCCTGGGTATGGAGCTTTCTTT.

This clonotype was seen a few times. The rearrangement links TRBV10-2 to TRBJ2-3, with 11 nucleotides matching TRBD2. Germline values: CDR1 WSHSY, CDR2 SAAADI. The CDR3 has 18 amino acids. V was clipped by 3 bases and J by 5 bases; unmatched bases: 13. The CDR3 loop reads CASSDNLAGGLRGDTQYF. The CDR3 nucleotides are TGCGCCAGCAGTGATAATCTAGCGGGGGGCCTAAGGGGAGATACGCAGTATTTT.

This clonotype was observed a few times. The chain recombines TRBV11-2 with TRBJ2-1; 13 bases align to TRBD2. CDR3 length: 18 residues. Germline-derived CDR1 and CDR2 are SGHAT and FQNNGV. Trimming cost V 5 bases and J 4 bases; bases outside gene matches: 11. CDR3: CASSPPGRLAGGYNEQFF. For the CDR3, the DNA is TGTGCCAGCAGCCCCCCCGGTCGACTAGCGGGGGGTTACAATGAGCAGTTCTTC.

As DNA, the CDR3 is TGTGCCAGCAGTTTAAGCCCTCGGTTGGGTTCTTATGGCTACACCTTC. Translated: CASSLSPRLGSYGYTF. This chain uses TRBV12-3 or TRBV12-4 with TRBJ1-2; no firm D call. CDR3 length equals 16 residues. Between the trimmed V and J ends, which lost 2 bases and 5 bases, there was a span of 18 bases.

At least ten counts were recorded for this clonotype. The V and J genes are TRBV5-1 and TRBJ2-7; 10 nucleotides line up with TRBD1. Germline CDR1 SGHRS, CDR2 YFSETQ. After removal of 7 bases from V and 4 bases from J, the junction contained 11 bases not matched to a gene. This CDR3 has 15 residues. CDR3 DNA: TGCGCCAGCGCCCGCTCCGGGACAGGGGAGTACGAGCAGTACTTC. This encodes CASARSGTGEYEQYF.

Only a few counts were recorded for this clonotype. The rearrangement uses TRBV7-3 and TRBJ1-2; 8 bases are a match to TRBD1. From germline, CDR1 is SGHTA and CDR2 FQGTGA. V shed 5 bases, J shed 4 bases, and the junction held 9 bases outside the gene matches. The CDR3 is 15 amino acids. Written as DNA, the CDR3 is TGTGCCAGCAGCCCAAACAGGGGGAGCGGCTATGGCTACACCTTC. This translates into CASSPNRGSGYGYTF.